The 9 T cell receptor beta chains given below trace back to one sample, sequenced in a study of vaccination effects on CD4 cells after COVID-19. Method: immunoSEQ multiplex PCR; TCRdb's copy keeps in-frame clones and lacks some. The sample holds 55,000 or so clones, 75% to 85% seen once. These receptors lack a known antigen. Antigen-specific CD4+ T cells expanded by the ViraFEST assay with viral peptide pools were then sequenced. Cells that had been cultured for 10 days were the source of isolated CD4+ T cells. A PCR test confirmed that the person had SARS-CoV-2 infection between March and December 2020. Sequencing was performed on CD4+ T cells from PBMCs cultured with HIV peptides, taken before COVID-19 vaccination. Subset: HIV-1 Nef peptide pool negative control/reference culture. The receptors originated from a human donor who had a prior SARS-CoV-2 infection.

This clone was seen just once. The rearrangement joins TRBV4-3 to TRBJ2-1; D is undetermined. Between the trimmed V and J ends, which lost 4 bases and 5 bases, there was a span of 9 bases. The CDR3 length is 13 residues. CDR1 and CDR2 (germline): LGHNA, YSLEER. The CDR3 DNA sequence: TGCGCCAGCAGCCCCTCGATTAACAATGAGCAGTTCTTC. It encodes CASSPSINNEQFF.

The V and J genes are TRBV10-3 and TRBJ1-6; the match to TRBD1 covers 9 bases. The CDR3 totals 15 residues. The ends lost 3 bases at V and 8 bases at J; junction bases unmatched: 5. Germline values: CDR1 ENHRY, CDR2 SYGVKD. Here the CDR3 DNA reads TGTGCCATCAGTGATATGGGACAGGGCCATTCACCCCTCCACTTT. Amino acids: CAISDMGQGHSPLHF.

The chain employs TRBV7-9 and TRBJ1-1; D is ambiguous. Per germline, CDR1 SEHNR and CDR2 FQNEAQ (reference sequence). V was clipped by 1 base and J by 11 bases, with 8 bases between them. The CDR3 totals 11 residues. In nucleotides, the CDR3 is TGTGCCAGCAGCTTAGGGGATCGTGCTTTCTTT. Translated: CASSLGDRAFF. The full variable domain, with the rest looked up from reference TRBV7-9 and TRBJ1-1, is DTGVSQNPRHKITKRGQNVTFRCDPISEHNRLYWYRQTLGQGPEFLTYFQNEAQLEKSRLLSDRFSAERPKGSFSTLEIQRTEQGDSAMYLCASSLGDRAFFGQGTRLTVV.

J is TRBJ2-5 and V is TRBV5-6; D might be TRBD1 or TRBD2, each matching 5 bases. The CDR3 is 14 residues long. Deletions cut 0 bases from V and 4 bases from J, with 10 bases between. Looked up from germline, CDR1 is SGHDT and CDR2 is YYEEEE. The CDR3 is CASSLASGGETQYF. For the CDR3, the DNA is TGTGCCAGCAGCTTGGCGTCTGGGGGAGAGACCCAGTACTTC.

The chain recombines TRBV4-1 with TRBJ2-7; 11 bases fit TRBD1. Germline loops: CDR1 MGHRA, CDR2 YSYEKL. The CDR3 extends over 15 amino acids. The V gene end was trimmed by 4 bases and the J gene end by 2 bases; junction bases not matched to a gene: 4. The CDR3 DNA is TGCGCCAGCAGCCGAGGACAGGGGGCGGCCTACGAGCAGTACTTC. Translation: CASSRGQGAAYEQYF.

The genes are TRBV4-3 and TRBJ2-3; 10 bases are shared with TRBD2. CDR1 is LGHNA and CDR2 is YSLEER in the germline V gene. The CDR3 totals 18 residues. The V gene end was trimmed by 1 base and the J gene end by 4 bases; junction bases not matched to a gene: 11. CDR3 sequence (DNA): TGCGCCAGCAGCCAAGGGGTCTGGGCTAGCGGGAGCGCAGATACGCAGTATTTT. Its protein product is CASSQGVWASGSADTQYF.

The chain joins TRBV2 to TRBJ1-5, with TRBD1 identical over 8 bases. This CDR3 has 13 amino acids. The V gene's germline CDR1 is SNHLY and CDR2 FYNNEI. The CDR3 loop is CAIGTGPNQPQHF. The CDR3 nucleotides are TGTGCTATCGGGACAGGACCGAATCAGCCCCAGCATTTT.

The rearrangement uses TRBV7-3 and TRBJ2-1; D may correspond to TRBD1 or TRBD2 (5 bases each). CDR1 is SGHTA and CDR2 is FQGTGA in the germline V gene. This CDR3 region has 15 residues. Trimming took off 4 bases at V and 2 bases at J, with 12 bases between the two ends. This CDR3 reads CASSSTGQTYNEQFF. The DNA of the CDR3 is TGTGCCAGCAGCTCAACGGGGCAGACCTACAATGAGCAGTTCTTC.

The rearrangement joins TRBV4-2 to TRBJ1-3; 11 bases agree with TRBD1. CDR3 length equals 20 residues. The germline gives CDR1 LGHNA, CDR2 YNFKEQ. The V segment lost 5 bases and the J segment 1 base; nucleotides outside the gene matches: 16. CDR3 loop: CASSLNPDRGPIGSGNTIYF. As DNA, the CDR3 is TGTGCCAGCAGCTTAAATCCGGACAGGGGGCCCATTGGGTCTGGAAACACCATATATTTT.